The source of this TCR beta chain is a study of shared clonotypes between healthy human individuals. General study results and limits: The diversity represented, both genetic and in exposure history, was limited by few donors. Clonotype sharing across donors was expected to vary with sequencing depth.

Concerning this clone itself: What it binds is not known.

Several immunoSEQ 96-well plates shared each subset's DNA, each plate a replicate. Source study methods: Junction-only sequences produced by ImmunoSEQ had no quality scores, so filtering differed. Profiling relied on immunoSEQ multiplex PCR, and the TCRdb table lists in-frame clones only, not all of them. V and J calls and clone size are as listed in that table; D and trimming were resolved from the DNA. Seen here are around 480,000 clones, over 75% observed once, and the top ten hold around 12%. Germline loops: CDR1 MNHNY, CDR2 SVGAGI (reference sequence). The CDR3 length is 15 residues. Deletions cut 5 bases from V and 1 base from J, with 14 bases between.

Sequencing was performed on PBMCs. This chain joins TRBV6-6 and TRBJ1-1; D gene ambiguous. The sequence came from a woman aged 40 to 50 in good health. Some clones in this sample may be carry-over from other donors' samples. CDR3 in DNA: TGTGCCAGCAGTCCGGACCGCCGGACGAACACTGAAGCTTTCTTT. Amino acid sequence: CASSPDRRTNTEAFF.